This is a list of T cell receptor beta chains from one sample in a study of identical twins. TCRdb recomputed calls from the 5' RACE reads with MiXCR, one row per CDR3 protein. The repertoire holds roughly 1.6 million distinct CDR3 sequences, with around 29% as singletons. Sequenced: cord blood. The receptors here all came from a newborn girl in good health. Each CDR3 is given with its conserved first and last residue. Fields, in order: CDR3 length, D gene, clone size, V gene, J gene, CDR3 DNA, CDR3 protein. The D gene is left open where the match is weak. Expanded clones get a size class; other rows say once, few or many, or leave the size out.

>12|-|-|TRBV13|TRBJ2-7
TGTGCCAGCAGCTCCCGGGATCTCGAGCAGTACTTC
CASSSRDLEQYF
>14|TRBD1|many|TRBV27|TRBJ1-2
TGTGCCAGCAGTTCGAGGGGGCGAGGCTATGGCTACACCTTC
CASSSRGRGYGYTF
>16|-|-|TRBV3-1|TRBJ1-2
TGTGCCAGCAGCCACCGTAAAGCGGGGGGAGACTATGGCTACACCTTC
CASSHRKAGGDYGYTF
>12|-|few|TRBV10-3|TRBJ2-2
TGTGCCATCAGGGATATAGCCGGGGAGCTGTTTTTT
CAIRDIAGELFF
>19|-|-|TRBV10-3|TRBJ2-4
TGTGCCATCAGTGAAGGGCGGCTAGCGTCGGCCCTAGCCAAAAACATTCAGTACTTC
CAISEGRLASALAKNIQYF
>14|TRBD2|-|TRBV20-1|TRBJ2-7
TGCAGTGCTGGGACTAGCGGGAGTTTTTACGAGCAGTACTTC
CSAGTSGSFYEQYF
>14|-|-|TRBV28|TRBJ1-1
TGTGCCAGCAGTTTTGACTTAAAAAACACTGAAGCTTTCTTT
CASSFDLKNTEAFF
>14|TRBD2|few|TRBV28|TRBJ2-7
TGTGCCAGCAGGGCTAGCGGGAGTGGCTACGAGCAGTACTTC
CASRASGSGYEQYF
>13|-|-|TRBV6-1|TRBJ1-1
TGTGCCAGCAGTGAAACGGGGACAACTGAAGCTTTCTTT
CASSETGTTEAFF
>14|-|-|TRBV28|TRBJ1-4
TGTGCCAGCAGTGACGTATGGACTAATGAAAAACTGTTTTTT
CASSDVWTNEKLFF
>12|-|many|TRBV20-1|TRBJ2-1
TGCAGTGCTGGAAGAGGATACAATGAGCAGTTCTTC
CSAGRGYNEQFF
>15|TRBD2|few|TRBV6-1|TRBJ2-7
TGTGCCAGCAGTGAACATAGCGGGAGGAGCTACGAGCAGTACTTC
CASSEHSGRSYEQYF
>15|TRBD1|-|TRBV5-1|TRBJ1-6
TGCGCCAGCAGCTCAGGACAGGCCCGGGGTTCACCCCTCCACTTT
CASSSGQARGSPLHF
>14|TRBD2|-|TRBV11-2|TRBJ2-5
TGTGCCAGCAGCTTAGTAGCTAGCGGGGGACAGCAGTACTTC
CASSLVASGGQQYF
>17|-|-|TRBV20-1|TRBJ2-7
TGCAGTGCTAGATGGGCCCCCCGATCGGGACATAGCTACGAGCAGTACTTC
CSARWAPRSGHSYEQYF
>15|-|few|TRBV27|TRBJ2-3
TGTGCCAGCAGTTTCGGTGGGGGGCAGTCAGATACGCAGTATTTT
CASSFGGGQSDTQYF
>11|-|-|TRBV20-1|TRBJ2-5
TGCAGTGCTCTGGCGGAAGAGACCCAGTACTTC
CSALAEETQYF
>11|-|-|TRBV20-1|TRBJ2-1
TGCAGTACCGGGGCGTACAATGAGCAGTTCTTC
CSTGAYNEQFF
>16|-|-|TRBV12-3/TRBV12-4|TRBJ1-5
TGTGCCAGCAGCCCGCCGTTGTTAGGGAGGGATCAGCCCCAGCATTTT
CASSPPLLGRDQPQHF
>13|-|-|TRBV6-5|TRBJ2-5
TGTGCCAGCAGTTACGTCGGGACAGAGACCCAGTACTTC
CASSYVGTETQYF
>15|TRBD2|-|TRBV10-3|TRBJ2-3
TGTGCCATCAGTGAGTCGCGGGAGGGCACAGATACGCAGTATTTT
CAISESREGTDTQYF
>16|-|many|TRBV3-1|TRBJ1-2
TGTGCCAGCAGCCAAGAGGGGCAGGACGAGGCCTATGGCTACACCTTC
CASSQEGQDEAYGYTF
>16|-|few|TRBV6-6|TRBJ1-2
TGTGCCAGCAGTTACACACCCACCGGGACCCCCTATGGCTACACCTTC
CASSYTPTGTPYGYTF
>14|-|few|TRBV20-1|TRBJ2-2
TGCAGTGCTGATAAGGTCGCGAACACCGGGGAGCTGTTTTTT
CSADKVANTGELFF
>15|TRBD1|-|TRBV3-1|TRBJ1-4
TGTGCCAGCAGCCTTGAACAGGGGGGGGATGAAAAACTGTTTTTT
CASSLEQGGDEKLFF
>15|TRBD2|-|TRBV6-1|TRBJ2-7
TGTGCCAGCAGTGGTCGACTAGCGGGGGGAACGGTGCAGTACTTC
CASSGRLAGGTVQYF
>12|-|-|TRBV11-2|TRBJ2-7
TGTGCCAGCACGGCCGGGTGGGATGAGCAGTACTTC
CASTAGWDEQYF
>15|-|-|TRBV11-2|TRBJ1-1
TGTGCCAGCAGGAATCCTAGGGCCAAGGGCACTGAAGCTTTCTTT
CASRNPRAKGTEAFF
>18|TRBD2|few|TRBV5-6|TRBJ2-7
TGTGCCAGCAGCTTAACAGCCACCCTAGCGGGAGACTCCTACGAGCAGTACTTC
CASSLTATLAGDSYEQYF
>13|-|many|TRBV28|TRBJ1-2
TGTGCCAGCAGTTCCCACGGTCGCTATGGCTACACCTTC
CASSSHGRYGYTF
>14|-|many|TRBV10-3|TRBJ2-3
TGTGCCATCAGTGAGTCGAGCGCCACAGATACGCAGTATTTT
CAISESSATDTQYF
>19|TRBD2|few|TRBV27|TRBJ2-1
TGTGCCAGCAGTCCTATTCTGCGGCTAGCGGGATTGGGGCTGAATGAGCAGTTCTTC
CASSPILRLAGLGLNEQFF
>19|TRBD2|-|TRBV12-3/TRBV12-4|TRBJ2-5
TGTGCCAGCACCCTACGGACTAGCGGGGGGGCAGGGAGTTACAATGAGCAGTACTTC
CASTLRTSGGAGSYNEQYF
>15|-|-|TRBV20-1|TRBJ1-5
TGCAGTGCAAATGACAGAGCCGGGGGTGATCAGCCCCAGCATTTT
CSANDRAGGDQPQHF
>11|-|few|TRBV16|TRBJ2-1
TGTGCCAGCAGCATTAAAAATGAGCAGTTCTTC
CASSIKNEQFF